The next 15 T cell receptor beta chains were all read from a single sample in a study of beta chain features in type 1 diabetes. Sequenced material consisted of expressed TCRB transcripts (all of the isolated RNA was reverse transcribed). Assay used: immunoSEQ multiplex PCR; TCRdb lists only in-frame clones, some missing. Of about 220,000 clones listed, roughly 11% are singletons. The specimen was central memory CD4+ T cells from blood. The receptors were gathered from a man aged 18-30 years in good health.

This clone turned up a few times. The rearrangement links TRBV30 to TRBJ2-1; the D gene is possibly TRBD1 (5 bases). Germline-derived CDR1 and CDR2 are GTSNPN and SVGIG (reference sequence). The length of the CDR3 is 13 residues. V dropped 1 base and J dropped 13 bases, with 17 bases sitting between them. DNA for the CDR3: TGTGCCTGGAGTGGTCGGGTTTGGGGCCCCCAGTTCTTC. It encodes CAWSGRVWGPQFF.

The chain joins TRBV9 to TRBJ2-2, with D tentatively TRBD1 (5 bases). This CDR3 has 14 residues. Deletions cut 5 bases from V and 5 bases from J, with 13 bases between. Per the germline V gene, CDR1 is SGDLS and CDR2 is YYNGEE. This chain's CDR3 is CASRGAGDTGELFF. DNA for the CDR3: TGTGCCAGCAGAGGGGCAGGCGATACCGGGGAGCTGTTTTTT.

The genes are TRBV18 and TRBJ2-5; the match to TRBD2 covers 10 bases. The ends lost 3 bases at V and 5 bases at J; junction bases unmatched: 9. The CDR3 length is 16 residues. Germline V gene sequence: CDR1 KGHSH, CDR2 LQKENI. In DNA form, the CDR3 reads TGTGCCAGCTCACCTGCCGCTAGCGGGAGACCGGAGACCCAGTACTTC. The encoded protein is CASSPAASGRPETQYF.

This clone turned up a few times. At the DNA level, this CDR3 is encoded by other sequences in the same sample as well. The chain combines TRBV7-9 with TRBJ2-3; D uncertain. Germline lookup yields CDR1 SEHNR and CDR2 FQNEAQ (reference sequence). The CDR3 runs to 12 residues. The ends were cut back, 1 base at V and 6 bases at J, with 5 bases in the middle. CDR3 bases: TGTGCCAGCAGCTTAGGAACCGATACGCAGTATTTT. Its translation is CASSLGTDTQYF.

This clone was counted between two and nine times. The J gene is TRBJ2-3, the V gene TRBV11-2; no clear D gene. The CDR3 has 13 residues. V was clipped by 5 bases and J by 2 bases, with 8 bases between them. Looked up from germline, CDR1 is SGHAT and CDR2 is FQNNGV. The CDR3 loop is CASSRATTDTQYF. CDR3 DNA: TGTGCCAGCAGCCGCGCTACCACAGATACGCAGTATTTT.

The V and J genes are TRBV10-3 and TRBJ2-1; D not resolved. Germline V gene lookup returns CDR1 ENHRY and CDR2 SYGVKD. V lost 2 bases to trimming and J lost 6 bases, with 11 bases between them. This CDR3 has 14 residues. CDR3 sequence: CAISERPPFNEQFF. The CDR3, as DNA: TGTGCCATCAGTGAGCGTCCACCTTTCAATGAGCAGTTCTTC.

The gene calls are TRBV7-9 and TRBJ2-1; 7 positions agree with TRBD1. This CDR3 contains 15 residues. The germline V gene has CDR1 SEHNR and CDR2 FQNEAQ (reference sequence). Trimming took 2 bases from V and 1 from J; bases not matched to a gene: 2. CDR3 DNA: TGTGCCAGCAGCTTACGACAGGGATCCTACAATGAGCAGTTCTTC. Protein: CASSLRQGSYNEQFF.

The chain combines TRBV5-4 with TRBJ2-3, with TRBD1 matching 7 bases. V dropped 0 bases and J dropped 4; count of bases not matched to a gene: 8. The CDR3 has 16 residues. Per the germline V gene, CDR1 is SGHNT and CDR2 is YYREEE (reference sequence). Here the CDR3 DNA reads TGTGCCAGCAGCTTGGTTGACAGGGTAACTGCAGATACGCAGTATTTT. It is translated as CASSLVDRVTADTQYF.

In this sample, this clone turned up a few times. CDR3 sequence: CASSLKPGLATGELFF. DNA of the CDR3: TGTGCCAGCAGCTTAAAACCGGGACTAGCGACCGGGGAGCTGTTTTTT. The chain uses TRBV7-7 and TRBJ2-2, with 10 nucleotides matching TRBD2. CDR1 is SSHAT and CDR2 is FNYEAQ in the germline V gene (reference sequence). The CDR3 is 16 residues long. Trimming cost V 2 bases and J 5 bases; bases outside gene matches: 5.

This chain connects TRBV4-3 to TRBJ2-5; TRBD2 agrees at 9 bases. The V segment lost 0 bases and the J segment 5 bases; nucleotides outside the gene matches: 10. Germline V gives CDR1 LGHNA, CDR2 YSLEER. CDR3 length equals 17 residues. The CDR3, as DNA: TGCGCCAGCAGCCAAGACCGGGGGACTAGCCCTCGGGAGACCCAGTACTTC. Translated, it gives CASSQDRGTSPRETQYF.

A word on this clone: A far larger clone is just one base off, so this is likely a read error. Other DNA sequences in this specimen translate into the identical CDR3. The V gene is TRBV30, the J gene TRBJ1-5; D remains ambiguous. The length of the CDR3 is 13 residues. Germline CDR1 reads GTSNPN; CDR2 reads SVGIG (reference sequence). Trimming removed 1 base from V and 0 bases from J, with 4 bases in between. CDR3 protein: CAWSGGSNQPQHF. CDR3 DNA sequence: TGTGCCTGGAGTGGGGGTAGCAATCAGCCCCAGCATTTT.

The rearrangement uses TRBV19 and TRBJ2-4; D remains ambiguous. There are 14 residues in the CDR3. V lost 6 bases and J lost 1, with 10 bases in between. The V gene's germline CDR1 is LNHDA and CDR2 SQIVND (reference sequence). For the CDR3, the DNA is TGTGCCAGTAGCCCGCTGGGGGCCAAAAACATTCAGTACTTC. Residues: CASSPLGAKNIQYF.

This clone was found a few times. The chain couples TRBV4-3 to TRBJ2-5; D may be TRBD1 or TRBD2 (5 bases each). CDR3 length equals 15 residues. V lost 0 bases, J lost 8 bases, and 16 bases lay in between. Germline lookup yields CDR1 LGHNA and CDR2 YSLEER. As DNA, the CDR3 is TGCGCCAGCAGCCAAGACCGACCGGGGCAGGGAACCCAGTACTTC. Translated: CASSQDRPGQGTQYF.

This clone was picked up many times. V is TRBV29-1 and J is TRBJ2-3, with no clear D. Per germline, CDR1 SQVTM and CDR2 ANQGSEA. The CDR3 loop spans 13 amino acids. Trimming cost V 4 bases and J 4 bases, with 12 bases left between them. The CDR3 sequence is CSVGKASSDTQYF. DNA for the CDR3: TGCAGCGTTGGGAAAGCGAGCTCAGATACGCAGTATTTT.

The chain carries TRBV23-1 and TRBJ2-7, with a weak D call TRBD2 (5 bases). TRBV23-1 is filed as an ORF, its function uncertain. Trimming shortened V by 4 bases and J by 3 bases, and 13 bases separated the two germline ends. The CDR3 has 14 residues. CDR3 residues: CASSRAKEGYEQYF. The CDR3 DNA is TGCGCCAGCAGTCGGGCTAAAGAGGGCTACGAGCAGTACTTC.